This T cell receptor (beta chain) was recovered during a study of T cell responses to AZD1222 COVID-19 vaccine. On this clone itself: What it binds is unknown.

Sequenced by immunoSEQ multiplex PCR; TCRdb stores in-frame clones only, minus some. Here the sample spans 130,000 or so clones, roughly 87% being singletons. Study-level points and caveats: Just five to seven AZD1222 recipients tested seropositive at baseline. It should be noted that donors were predominantly white British and more often female, and clonal diversity was possibly underestimated.

Material: peripheral blood, obtained 28 days after the second AZD1222 dose. The sequence derives from an adult who received the AZD1222 COVID-19 vaccine.

The CDR3 region is CASSLAGTGGNTGELFF. CDR3 bases: TGTGCCAGCAGCTTAGCTGGGACAGGGGGGAACACCGGGGAGCTGTTTTTT. The rearrangement uses TRBV7-6 and TRBJ2-2; TRBD1 matches 11 bases. The ends lost 0 bases at V and 1 base at J; junction bases unmatched: 1. The CDR3 consists of 17 residues. The germline gives CDR1 SGHVS, CDR2 FNYEAQ.